These 20 T cell receptor beta chains were sequenced from one sample in a study of T-cell reconstitution after alpha-beta-depleted transplantation in children. This sample's TCRbeta library carried unique molecular identifier barcodes. TCRdb processed the PCR reads anew with MiXCR; each CDR3 protein has one entry. The data show about 600,000 distinct CDR3 sequences, 23% seen once. The material was PBMCs, mostly from graft donor cells, obtained 360 days after TCRalphabeta/CD19-depleted stem cell transplant. All receptors derive from a boy younger than two who had a stem cell transplant for acute myeloid leukemia, so the T cells may come from the graft donor.

The table lists this clonotype with many counts. The rearrangement uses TRBV7-2 and TRBJ2-1; TRBD2 matches at 10 bases. The V gene's germline CDR1 is SGHTA and CDR2 FQGNSA. With V trimmed by 1 base and J by 7 bases, 4 bases remained unmatched. CDR3 length equals 15 residues. The CDR3 coding sequence is TGTGCCAGCAGCTTAGGCAGCGGGGGGGTAAATGAGCAGTTCTTC. Translating it yields CASSLGSGGVNEQFF.

V usage is TRBV7-2 and J usage is TRBJ2-7; the match to TRBD2 covers 7 bases. V was pared by 4 bases and J by 2 bases, with 8 bases of the junction left unmatched. The CDR3 is 15 amino acids. The germline gives CDR1 SGHTA, CDR2 FQGNSA. For the CDR3, the DNA is TGTGCCAGCAGCTCCAGAGGACTAGTCCCCTACGAGCAGTACTTC. It is translated as CASSSRGLVPYEQYF.

This clonotype was observed at least ten times. The CDR3 reads CSVPSFRGGTEAFF. DNA of the CDR3: TGCAGCGTTCCAAGTTTCCGAGGGGGCACTGAAGCTTTCTTT. The rearrangement links TRBV29-1 to TRBJ1-1; D might be TRBD1 (6 bases). From germline, CDR1 is SQVTM and CDR2 ANQGSEA. CDR3 length: 14 amino acids. V dropped 5 bases and J dropped 4 bases, with 17 bases sitting between them.

The V gene is TRBV9, the J gene TRBJ2-2, with D tentatively TRBD1 (8 bases). Germline V gene data show CDR1 as SGDLS and CDR2 as YYNGEE. The CDR3 contains 17 residues. The germline V and J ends were trimmed by 0 bases and 2 bases, with 14 bases remaining between them. Here the CDR3 reads CASSVATGGANTGELFF. CDR3 coding DNA: TGTGCCAGCAGCGTAGCTACAGGGGGGGCTAACACCGGGGAGCTGTTTTTT.

This clonotype was seen repeatedly, ten times or more. This chain joins TRBV20-1 and TRBJ2-1, with D perhaps TRBD1 (8 bases). With 0 bases removed from V and 5 bases from J, the gap between germline ends came to 14 bases. The germline CDR1 and CDR2 sequences are DFQATT and SNEGSKA (reference sequence). The CDR3 runs 15 residues. CDR3 sequence (DNA): TGCAGTGCTAGAGAGGGGGGGACAGGAAACAATGAGCAGTTCTTC. Translation: CSAREGGTGNNEQFF.

This clonotype has just a few counts. The V call is TRBV7-2, the J call TRBJ2-1; the match to TRBD1 covers 9 bases. Germline assignment: CDR1 SGHTA and CDR2 FQGNSA. V was pared by 3 bases and J by 6 bases, with 9 bases of the junction left unmatched. The CDR3 sequence is 16 residues long. The CDR3 loop reads CASSLVTGQGANEQFF. The CDR3 DNA reads TGTGCCAGCAGCTTGGTCACGGGACAGGGCGCCAATGAGCAGTTCTTC.

This sequence joins TRBV6-5 and TRBJ2-7; D unclear. Trimming shortened V by 0 bases and J by 5 bases, and 11 bases separated the two germline ends. CDR1 is MNHEY and CDR2 is SVGAGI in the germline V gene. This CDR3 has 14 amino acids. The CDR3 reads CASSYSGRRNEQYF. The DNA of the CDR3 is TGTGCCAGCAGTTACTCCGGTAGAAGGAACGAGCAGTACTTC.

This clonotype was seen many times. The V call is TRBV20-1, the J call TRBJ1-1; 8 positions agree with TRBD1. Per germline, CDR1 DFQATT and CDR2 SNEGSKA (reference sequence). Trimming cost V 5 bases and J 4 bases; bases outside gene matches: 6. CDR3 length: 13 residues. This CDR3 reads CSAQGALGTEAFF. The CDR3 bases are TGCAGTGCTCAGGGGGCGCTAGGCACTGAAGCTTTCTTT.

This clonotype was picked up many times. V and J are TRBV12-3 or TRBV12-4 and TRBJ2-1; a weak D match, TRBD2 (6 bases). The CDR3 loop spans 15 amino acids. The V end lost 3 bases, the J end lost 3 bases, and 12 bases lay between the germline ends. CDR3: CASSLERAGYNEQFF. The CDR3 nucleotides are TGTGCCAGCAGTTTGGAGCGGGCCGGCTACAATGAGCAGTTCTTC.

This clonotype showed up just a few times. V and J are TRBV5-1 and TRBJ2-7, with 8 nucleotides matching TRBD2. Germline assignment: CDR1 SGHRS and CDR2 YFSETQ. V dropped 4 bases and J dropped 4; count of bases not matched to a gene: 10. There are 15 residues in the CDR3. The CDR3 here is CASSPAGGRKYEQYV. The CDR3 DNA sequence: TGCGCCAGCAGCCCGGCGGGAGGTCGGAAGTACGAGCAGTACGTC.

This chain links TRBV11-2 with TRBJ2-7; 8 positions match TRBD2. Trimming at V came to 1 base and at J to 1 base, leaving 15 bases not matched to a gene. Germline V CDR1 and CDR2: SGHAT, FQNNGV. The CDR3 is 19 amino acids. Here the CDR3 reads CASSLGTTSALGRSYEQYF. CDR3 nucleotide sequence: TGTGCCAGCAGCTTAGGGACGACTAGCGCCCTGGGTAGATCCTACGAGCAGTACTTC. The complete variable domain, with remaining parts taken from reference TRBV11-2 and TRBJ2-7, reads EAGVAQSPRYKIIEKRQSVAFWCNPISGHATLYWYQQILGQGPKLLIQFQNNGVVDDSQLPKDRFSAERLKGVDSTLKIQPAKLEDSAVYLCASSLGTTSALGRSYEQYFGPGTRLTVT.

This chain links TRBV9 with TRBJ2-5, with 9 bases lining up with TRBD2. Germline assignment: CDR1 SGDLS and CDR2 YYNGEE. This CDR3 region has 16 residues. V lost 0 bases and J lost 5; bases outside the gene matches: 8. The CDR3 spells CASSVVAGGPWETQYF. The CDR3 nucleotides read TGTGCCAGCAGCGTAGTTGCGGGGGGGCCCTGGGAGACCCAGTACTTC.

This sequence joins TRBV4-1 and TRBJ2-7; the match to TRBD1 covers 8 bases. Germline CDR1 reads MGHRA; CDR2 reads YSYEKL. This CDR3 is 15 amino acids long. V lost 3 bases, J lost 5 bases, and 9 bases stayed unmatched. The CDR3 sequence is CASSQRTGTKDEQYF. CDR3 bases: TGCGCCAGCAGCCAGAGGACAGGGACAAAAGACGAGCAGTACTTC.

For this clonotype: A read error may produce the germline difference seen at one junction end. This sequence joins TRBV7-2 and TRBJ2-7; 7 bases map to TRBD1. The CDR3 is 13 residues long. From germline, CDR1 is SGHTA and CDR2 FQGNSA. The CDR3 is CASSVGQVYEQCF. CDR3 nucleotides: TGTGCCAGCAGCGTAGGACAGGTCTACGAGCAGTGCTTC. Full variable domain (remainder filled in from reference TRBV7-2 and TRBJ2-7): GAGVSQSPSNKVTEKGKDVELRCDPISGHTALYWYRQSLGQGLEFLIYFQGNSAPDKSGLPSDRFSAERTGGSVSTLTIQRTQQEDSAVYLCASSVGQVYEQCFGPGTRLTVT.

This clonotype was detected ten times or more. V is TRBV10-3 and J is TRBJ1-3; D is ambiguous. CDR3 length: 15 amino acids. With 8 bases removed from V and 3 bases from J, the gap between germline ends came to 17 bases. CDR1 and CDR2 (germline): ENHRY, SYGVKD. CDR3 sequence: CAIPFGVFGGNTIYF. CDR3 nucleotide sequence: TGTGCCATCCCCTTCGGGGTGTTCGGTGGAAACACCATATATTTT.

Ten or more counts support this clonotype. The chain's CDR3 is CATSRDRAGDSYEQYV. CDR3 DNA: TGTGCCACCAGCAGAGATCGGGCAGGGGACTCCTACGAGCAGTACGTC. The gene calls are TRBV15 and TRBJ2-7; D possibly corresponds to TRBD1 (6 bases). In germline, CDR1 is LNHNV, CDR2 YYDKDF (reference sequence). V lost 0 bases and J 0 bases, leaving 12 bases between the germline ends. This CDR3 spans 16 amino acids.

The V call is TRBV12-5, the J call TRBJ2-7; D uncertain. Germline V CDR1 and CDR2: LGHNT, FRNRAP. Trimming left V 0 bases short and J 2 bases short, with 8 bases between. The CDR3 is 14 amino acids. The chain's CDR3 is CASGLVEAPYEQYF. CDR3 nucleotide sequence: TGTGCTAGTGGTTTGGTAGAGGCCCCCTACGAGCAGTACTTC.

This clonotype was observed a handful of times. The chain carries TRBV24-1 and TRBJ2-5; 8 bases match TRBD1. Germline CDR1 reads KGHDR; CDR2 reads SFDVKD. V was clipped by 0 bases and J by 7 bases; unmatched bases: 3. The length of the CDR3 is 14 residues. CDR3 sequence reads: CATSDLRQGATQYF. The CDR3 DNA follows: TGTGCCACCAGTGATTTGAGGCAGGGGGCGACCCAGTACTTC.

The sample holds a few counts of this clonotype. This sequence joins TRBV6-2 or TRBV6-3 and TRBJ1-5, with 9 bases aligning to TRBD1. The CDR3 is 15 residues long. Trimming took 2 bases from V and 5 from J; bases not matched to a gene: 4. The germline CDR1 and CDR2 sequences are MNHEY and SVGEGT. The CDR3 DNA follows: TGTGCCAGCAGTTACGCCCGGACAGGGGATCAGCCCCAGCATTTT. Translating it yields CASSYARTGDQPQHF.

This clonotype was detected a few times. This chain joins TRBV12-3 or TRBV12-4 and TRBJ2-3; 9 bases are shared with TRBD2. J was trimmed by 6 bases and V by 2 bases; bases with no gene match: 6. The CDR3 contains 15 residues. The CDR3 nucleotides read TGTGCCAGCAGTTTAAGGGGGACTAGCATTGATACGCAGTATTTT. Translated, it gives CASSLRGTSIDTQYF.